The T cell receptor (beta chain) described here comes from a study of shared clonotypes between healthy human individuals. For the study at large: Each donor contributed plates that comprised three CD4 naive, three CD4 memory, two CD8 naive and one CD8 memory.

Points on this clone: Its specificity is not known. Other DNA sequences within the sample encode an identical CDR3.

CDR3 length: 12 residues. V gave up 5 bases and J gave up 5 bases, with 7 bases separating them. CDR1 and CDR2 (germline): SEHNR, FQNEAQ (reference sequence). Broader study findings: Large sequencing depth failed to make sorted-subset sequencing complete, rarefaction showed.

Selected positively for CCR7 and CD45RO-negative, naive CD8 cells excluded terminally differentiated effector memory CD45RA+ cells. Sequencing was performed with immunoSEQ multiplex PCR; in TCRdb, only in-frame clones are kept and a portion is missing. This table has around 2,000,000 clones, about 95% appearing once. V and J are TRBV7-9 and TRBJ2-1, with D unresolved. Sequences were obtained from naive CD8+ T cells sorted from blood. This TCR derives from a man in his late teens or twenties in good health. This CDR3 is CASSPQDNEQFF. The CDR3 DNA reads TGTGCCAGCAGCCCGCAAGACAATGAGCAGTTCTTC.